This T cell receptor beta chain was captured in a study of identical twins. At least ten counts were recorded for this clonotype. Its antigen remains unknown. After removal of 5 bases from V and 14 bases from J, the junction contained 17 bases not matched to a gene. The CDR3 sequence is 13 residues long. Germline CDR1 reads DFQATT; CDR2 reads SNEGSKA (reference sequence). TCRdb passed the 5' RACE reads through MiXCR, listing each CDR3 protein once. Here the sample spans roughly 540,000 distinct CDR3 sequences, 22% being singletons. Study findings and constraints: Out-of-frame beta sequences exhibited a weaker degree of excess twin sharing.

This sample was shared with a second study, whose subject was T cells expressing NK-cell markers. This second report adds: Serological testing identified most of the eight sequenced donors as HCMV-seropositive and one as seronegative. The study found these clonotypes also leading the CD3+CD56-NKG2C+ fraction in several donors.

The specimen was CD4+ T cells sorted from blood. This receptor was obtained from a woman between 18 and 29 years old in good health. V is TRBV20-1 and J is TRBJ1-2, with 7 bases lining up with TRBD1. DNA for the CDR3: TGCAGTGCTTATACCCCAGGGACAGAATCTAGGACCTTC. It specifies CSAYTPGTESRTF.